This T cell receptor (beta chain) originates from a study of T cell changes during pregnancy in multiple sclerosis. V lost 2 bases and J lost 5, with 9 bases in between. CDR3 length equals 13 residues. CDR1 SGHTA and CDR2 FQGTGA come from the germline V gene. Generated by immunoSEQ multiplex PCR, the TCRdb table keeps only in-frame clones and is missing some. The table records roughly 110,000 clones, around 93% of them present only once. The sequencing used peripheral blood, collected after pregnancy. This rearrangement joins TRBV7-3 to TRBJ1-2; D may be TRBD1 (5 bases). The sequence was collected from a female donor with multiple sclerosis, enrolled in a pregnancy study. CDR3 region: CASSLSGFYGYTF. The DNA of the CDR3 is TGTGCCAGCAGCTTATCAGGGTTTTATGGCTACACCTTC.